What follows describes a single T cell receptor beta chain. This clone was recorded once. Its antigen is still unknown. No base-level quality is on record; no much larger clone is a single base apart. Ends trimmed: V by 8 bases, J by 2 bases; bases unmatched to a gene: 5. From its cysteine to its phenylalanine, the CDR3 spans 13 amino acids. The kept DNA is CDR3 alone, 39 bases in frame from the first base. Looking up the germline V gene yields CDR1 MGHDK and CDR2 SYGVNS. The library was made by the immunoSEQ multiplex PCR assay. RNA was extracted from all samples and reverse transcribed into cDNA, which served as template for TCR sequencing. SuperScript III was used for first-strand cDNA synthesis, primed with a 2:1 mix of oligo-dT and random hexamers. A synthetic immune receptor repertoire was used to assess amplification bias, and residual bias was removed computationally. On the study's bioinformatics: Raw reads were preprocessed for error removal, and CDR3 was defined according to IMGT conventions as running from the conserved cysteine to phenylalanine. To get clonality, Shannon entropy was normalized by log2 of the number of productive unique TCRs and the result was subtracted from 1. Scalp TCRbeta sequences were cross-referenced with sorted blood CD4 and CD8 repertoires so that the CD4 or CD8 identity of scalp clones could be inferred. TCRdb carries this immuneACCESS record with in-frame sequences only. Its versions omit some clonotypes, under half of them owing to an unresolved V gene in the studies checked, with the rest unexplained. The V and J calls and clone size were taken over from that table, and D and trimming were inferred from the DNA. This sample holds roughly 200,000 clones; 43% were observed only once. The ten largest account for over 2% of the sample.

What this sample's treatment or condition label stands for: oral pan-JAK inhibitor, 5-10 mg twice daily. Lesional scalp punch biopsies and peripheral blood were collected from alopecia areata patients. PBMCs were isolated by density centrifugation and stained for CD3, CD4 and CD8, after which CD4+ and CD8+ T cells were sorted on a FACSAria. The sample belongs to a study of CD8+ T cells in alopecia areata (dated by TCRdb to 2017 to 2018). About the study as a whole: Treated patients were enrolled in an open-label pilot trial of oral tofacitinib, 5 to 10 mg twice daily, for moderate-to-severe alopecia areata. Tofacitinib was given for 6 to 18 months, followed by 6 months of follow-up off drug to assess delayed response and recurrence. On the human side, TCRbeta sequencing was run on scalp tissue and on sorted CD4+ and CD8+ peripheral blood T cells from healthy controls and from alopecia areata patients with either patchy or totalis/universalis disease. Clonality in the scalp was compared among normal scalp (n=4), patchy alopecia areata scalp (n=8), and alopecia totalis/universalis scalp (n=8). Biopsies were taken from tofacitinib-treated patients at baseline and again at 4 and 24 weeks into treatment, and several of those patients also had a later scalp biopsy. Amplification of TCRbeta CDR3 regions was done by immunoSEQ multiplex PCR using 35 Vbeta forward primers and 13 Jbeta reverse primers. The RNA source kit depended on sample type: the PAXgene miRNA kit for fixed scalp, the miRNeasy kit for PBMCs, and the RNeasy kit for mouse skin. High-throughput TCRbeta sequencing was used to examine T cell clonal expansion in alopecia areata in both the C3H/HeJ mouse model and human patients. In treated patients, disease severity was measured using the SALT score, which gives the percentage of scalp surface area affected. What the study reported, not specific to this receptor: Because the treated cohort was small and included a single nonresponder, larger studies are needed to assess links between baseline CD8+ expansion and response. Tofacitinib significantly lowered scalp clonality and the number of expanded CD8+ clones among the top 100 scalp clones. Scalp TCR repertoire analysis is complicated because resident alphabeta T cells in normal human skin are also sequenced, whereas mouse skin is dominated by gammadelta T cells. Compared with normal scalp, lesional scalp, particularly in alopecia totalis/universalis, had higher clonality and more expanded CD8+ clones, which suggests antigenic drive. Many expanded lesional clones were found to persist in scalp and blood during tofacitinib treatment, and relapse after treatment cessation may be partly explained by this persistence. Shared TCR sequences between patients were less evident than in mice, which may be partly attributable to HLA diversity in the patient population.

The clonotype originates from a human donor with alopecia areata. The rearrangement joined TRBV25-1 to TRBJ2-7; 8 central nucleotides agree with TRBD2. The sequencing here drew on CD4+ T cells sorted from blood, taken at approximately week 36, from a patient treated with tofacitinib. The CDR3 sequence is CASRGGRAYEQYF. Read as DNA, the sequence is TGTGCCAGCCGGGGGGGCCGGGCCTACGAGCAGTACTTC.